Each of the 32 T cell receptor beta chains below was sequenced from the same sample in a study of cytomegalovirus exposure and HLA in healthy donors. The PCR contained 60 Vbeta and 13 Jbeta primers. Libraries were prepared by immunoSEQ multiplex PCR; TCRdb keeps only in-frame clonotypes and omits some of them. In the table there are fewer than 200,000 clones, approximately 80% of which are singletons. The sequenced sample was PBMCs. These receptors were taken from a man aged 30 to 45 in good health and CMV-seropositive.

This sequence joins TRBV28 and TRBJ1-3; a possible D gene is TRBD1 (5 bases). This CDR3 contains 13 residues. V was shortened by 6 bases and J by 2 bases, with 8 bases between the two germline ends. Germline CDR1 reads MDHEN; CDR2 reads SYDVKM. The CDR3 DNA reads as TGTGCCAGCAGCGGGGGTCCTGGAAACACCATATATTTT. This sequence encodes CASSGGPGNTIYF.

The chain recombines TRBV27 with TRBJ2-7; D perhaps matches TRBD2 (6 bases). Germline CDR1 and CDR2: MNHEY and SMNVEV (reference sequence). V was trimmed by 8 bases and J by 1 base, leaving 15 bases between them. CDR3 size: 14 residues. In DNA, the CDR3 is TGTGCCAGCCAGGCGGGGATTAAGTCCTACGAGCAGTACTTC. This encodes CASQAGIKSYEQYF.

The chain is built from TRBV14 and TRBJ2-2; TRBD1 matches at 8 bases. Germline V gene sequence: CDR1 SGHDN, CDR2 FVKESK. J lost 2 bases, V lost 3 bases, and 5 bases had no gene match. CDR3 size: 16 residues. CDR3 region: CASSHQDRGNTGELFF. The DNA for the CDR3 is TGTGCCAGCAGCCATCAAGACAGGGGTAACACCGGGGAGCTGTTTTTT.

This chain joins TRBV4-3 and TRBJ2-5; TRBD2 agrees at 9 bases. J gave up 2 bases and V 6 bases, and 4 bases lay outside the gene matches. The CDR3 is 14 residues long. Germline CDR1 is LGHNA and CDR2 is YSLEER. CDR3 region: CASSHAGGQETQYF. In DNA form, the CDR3 reads TGCGCCAGCAGTCATGCGGGGGGGCAAGAGACCCAGTACTTC.

The chain recombines TRBV13 with TRBJ2-5; TRBD2 agrees at 11 bases. The J call may be in error: the DNA end matches TRBJ2-7 better. CDR3 length equals 17 residues. Germline values: CDR1 PRHDT, CDR2 FYEKMQ (reference sequence). CDR3 sequence: CASSPRRGLAATYEQYF. The CDR3 DNA reads TGTGCCAGCAGCCCTCGCAGGGGACTAGCGGCAACCTACGAGCAGTACTTC.

This chain uses TRBV5-8 with TRBJ2-6, with a weak D call TRBD2 (5 bases). Trimming took off 3 bases at V and 4 bases at J, with 17 bases between the two ends. Germline V CDR1 and CDR2: SGHTS, YDEGEE. The CDR3 contains 17 residues. The CDR3 DNA reads TGTGCCAGCAGCTACGTAGGGTGGGGAGCCGGGGCCAACGTCCTGACTTTC. Translation: CASSYVGWGAGANVLTF.

V usage is TRBV11-2 and J usage is TRBJ2-1; 9 bases align to TRBD1. The length of the CDR3 is 16 residues. The J segment lost 9 bases and the V segment lost 3 bases, leaving 12 bases of the junction unmatched. CDR1 and CDR2 (germline): SGHAT, FQNNGV. In DNA form, the CDR3 reads TGTGCCAGCAGCTTGGGCGGGACAGGGAGGATCGGTGAGCAGTTCTTC. Translated, it gives CASSLGGTGRIGEQFF.

The J gene is TRBJ1-1, the V gene TRBV19; D unclear. The CDR3 loop spans 15 amino acids. The germline CDR1 and CDR2 sequences are LNHDA and SQIVND (reference sequence). The V end was cut by 5 bases, the J end by 0 bases, with 13 bases between. This CDR3 is CASSVSGLMNTEAFF. The DNA for the CDR3 is TGTGCCAGTAGTGTATCCGGTCTCATGAACACTGAAGCTTTCTTT.

The V call is TRBV14, the J call TRBJ2-3; 9 bases match TRBD1. CDR1 and CDR2 from the germline V gene are SGHDN and FVKESK. V was clipped by 2 bases and J by 4 bases; unmatched bases: 4. The CDR3 length is 15 residues. CDR3 in amino acids: CASSQLGQGADTQYF. The CDR3 DNA follows: TGTGCCAGCAGCCAACTGGGACAGGGTGCAGATACGCAGTATTTT.

The genes are TRBV7-7 and TRBJ2-5, with TRBD2 identical over 10 bases. Trimming cost V 2 bases and J 4 bases; bases outside gene matches: 4. CDR3 size: 15 residues. Germline CDR1 is SSHAT and CDR2 is FNYEAQ (reference sequence). CDR3 DNA sequence: TGTGCCAGCAGCTTAAGGCTAGCGGGGGTAGAGACCCAGTACTTC. This codes for CASSLRLAGVETQYF.

The chain carries TRBV7-7 and TRBJ2-2; 7 nucleotides align to TRBD1. CDR1 and CDR2 (germline): SSHAT, FNYEAQ (reference sequence). The CDR3 runs 15 residues. The V segment lost 2 bases and the J segment 4 bases; nucleotides outside the gene matches: 4. CDR3 protein: CASSLTTGSTGELFF. The CDR3 DNA reads TGTGCCAGCAGCTTAACGACAGGGAGCACCGGGGAGCTGTTTTTT.

Note on this clone: Other nucleotide sequences in the sample specify the same CDR3. J is TRBJ2-5 and V is TRBV28, with D possibly matching TRBD1 (6 bases). The germline V gene encodes CDR1 MDHEN and CDR2 SYDVKM. Trimming cost V 2 bases and J 2 bases, with 9 bases left between them. This CDR3 has 14 amino acids. CDR3 residues: CASSLGDRQETQYF. Written as DNA, the CDR3 is TGTGCCAGCAGTTTAGGTGACAGGCAAGAGACCCAGTACTTC.

The CDR3 is CSVESWTSVGNEQFF. The CDR3 region has the DNA TGCAGCGTTGAATCCTGGACTAGCGTCGGGAATGAGCAGTTCTTC. V usage is TRBV29-1 and J usage is TRBJ2-1; 9 nucleotides align to TRBD2. There are 15 residues in the CDR3. Germline values: CDR1 SQVTM, CDR2 ANQGSEA. J lost 7 bases, V lost 2 bases, and 9 bases had no gene match.

The rearrangement joins TRBV7-2 to TRBJ2-7, with D perhaps TRBD2 (5 bases). The CDR3 contains 14 residues. Germline V CDR1 and CDR2: SGHTA, FQGNSA. V dropped 6 bases and J dropped 4 bases, with 16 bases sitting between them. CDR3 region: CASSPSGNGYEQYF. Here the CDR3 DNA reads TGTGCCAGCAGTCCGTCGGGGAATGGGTACGAGCAGTACTTC.

The V and J genes are TRBV7-2 and TRBJ2-1; 7 bases fit TRBD1. From germline, CDR1 is SGHTA and CDR2 FQGNSA. The length of the CDR3 is 16 residues. J was trimmed by 0 bases and V by 6 bases; bases with no gene match: 8. CDR3 DNA sequence: TGTGCCAGCAGTCCACAGGGGCGGAGCTCCTACAATGAGCAGTTCTTC. Translation gives CASSPQGRSSYNEQFF.

The chain carries TRBV6-1 and TRBJ2-3; 9 bases are shared with TRBD2. Germline trimming cut 10 bases from V and 5 bases from J; bases unmatched to any gene: 10. The CDR3 has 14 residues. Germline CDR1 and CDR2: MNHNS and SASEGT. CDR3 in DNA: TGTGCCACCAGCATTAGCGGGGGAGGAGATACGCAGTATTTT. This gives the protein CATSISGGGDTQYF.

This chain connects TRBV6-5 to TRBJ2-2, with D possibly being TRBD1 (5 bases). V was shortened by 5 bases and J by 2 bases, with 9 bases between the two germline ends. The CDR3 covers 14 residues. Germline V gene lookup returns CDR1 MNHEY and CDR2 SVGAGI. The CDR3 bases are TGTGCCAGCAGTCAGGGTGTTAACACCGGGGAGCTGTTTTTT. This gives the protein CASSQGVNTGELFF.

The chain couples TRBV27 to TRBJ2-5; 12 bases match TRBD2. The CDR3 loop spans 17 amino acids. V shed 2 bases, J shed 5 bases, and the junction held 9 bases outside the gene matches. Germline-derived CDR1 and CDR2 are MNHEY and SMNVEV (reference sequence). The CDR3 spells CASSLRLAGERFETQYF. The CDR3 DNA follows: TGTGCCAGCAGTTTAAGACTAGCGGGGGAAAGGTTTGAGACCCAGTACTTC.

This chain links TRBV6-1 with TRBJ2-1; 9 bases fit TRBD1. Germline V lookup: CDR1 MNHNS, CDR2 SASEGT. This CDR3 has 14 amino acids. J gave up 7 bases and V 6 bases, and 7 bases lay outside the gene matches. CDR3 in amino acids: CASRTGGPLNEQFF. CDR3 DNA sequence: TGTGCCAGCAGGACAGGGGGGCCCCTGAATGAGCAGTTCTTC.

The V call is TRBV27, the J call TRBJ2-7; 8 bases match TRBD1. The CDR3 runs 13 residues. Germline assignment: CDR1 MNHEY and CDR2 SMNVEV (reference sequence). J gave up 4 bases and V 6 bases, and 5 bases lay outside the gene matches. The CDR3: CASRPGGGYEQYF. The CDR3 DNA follows: TGTGCCAGCAGGCCAGGGGGCGGATACGAGCAGTACTTC.

The chain is built from TRBV27 and TRBJ1-6; 8 bases agree with TRBD1. CDR3 size: 15 residues. V lost 5 bases and J lost 10; bases outside the gene matches: 10. The germline gives CDR1 MNHEY, CDR2 SMNVEV (reference sequence). The CDR3 reads CASSTGTGFGSPLHF. The CDR3 DNA reads TGTGCCAGCAGTACGGGGACAGGCTTTGGGTCACCCCTCCACTTT.

The chain joins TRBV5-5 to TRBJ2-7; 9 bases agree with TRBD1. CDR1 SGHKS and CDR2 YYEKEE come from the germline V gene (reference sequence). The CDR3 consists of 14 residues. J lost 3 bases, V lost 4 bases, and 5 bases had no gene match. Here the CDR3 reads CASSLWTGDYEQYF. The CDR3, as DNA: TGTGCCAGCAGCCTCTGGACAGGGGACTACGAGCAGTACTTC. The full variable domain, with the rest looked up from reference TRBV5-5 and TRBJ2-7, is DAGVTQSPTHLIKTRGQQVTLRCSPISGHKSVSWYQQVLGQGPQFIFQYYEKEERGRGNFPDRFSARQFPNYSSELNVNALLLGDSALYLCASSLWTGDYEQYFGPGTRLTVT.

The gene calls are TRBV5-1 and TRBJ2-5; D not resolved. CDR3 length: 13 amino acids. V was pared by 7 bases and J by 1 base, with 11 bases between. Germline V gene data show CDR1 as SGHRS and CDR2 as YFSETQ. DNA for the CDR3: TGCGCCAGCTCCGAAAGCCCCCAAGAGACCCAGTACTTC. Protein sequence: CASSESPQETQYF.

The chain has TRBV5-6 and TRBJ2-5; TRBD1 matches at 9 bases. Germline V lookup: CDR1 SGHDT, CDR2 YYEEEE. CDR3 length: 16 residues. V lost 3 bases and J lost 5; bases outside the gene matches: 11. The CDR3 DNA is TGTGCCAGCAGCTCCTCCGGGACAGGGTACGGGGAGACCCAGTACTTC. Amino acids: CASSSSGTGYGETQYF. Full variable domain (remainder filled in from reference TRBV5-6 and TRBJ2-5): DAGVTQSPTHLIKTRGQQVTLRCSPKSGHDTVSWYQQALGQGPQFIFQYYEEEERQRGNFPDRFSGHQFPNYSSELNVNALLLGDSALYLCASSSSGTGYGETQYFGPGTRLLVL.

The rearrangement joins TRBV7-9 to TRBJ2-5; tentatively, D is TRBD2 (5 bases). This CDR3 contains 13 residues. V was pared by 5 bases and J by 2 bases, with 9 bases between. Germline V gene sequence: CDR1 SEHNR, CDR2 FQNEAQ (reference sequence). CDR3 nucleotides: TGTGCCAGCAGCGTCGGGATGCAAGAGACCCAGTACTTC. Amino acids: CASSVGMQETQYF. Using reference TRBV7-9 and TRBJ2-5 for the parts outside the CDR3, the full variable domain is DTGVSQNPRHKITKRGQNVTFRCDPISEHNRLYWYRQTLGQGPEFLTYFQNEAQLEKSRLLSDRFSAERPKGSFSTLEIQRTEQGDSAMYLCASSVGMQETQYFGPGTRLLVL.

This clone was found once. This chain uses TRBV19 with TRBJ2-3; D is possibly TRBD2 (5 bases). V was pared by 1 base and J by 6 bases, with 11 bases between. This CDR3 spans 14 amino acids. Germline-derived CDR1 and CDR2 are LNHDA and SQIVND (reference sequence). CDR3: CASSIVSGVDTQYF. CDR3 bases: TGTGCCAGTAGTATAGTTTCCGGGGTTGATACGCAGTATTTT. The variable domain in full, completed from reference TRBV19 and TRBJ2-3, reads DGGITQSPKYLFRKEGQNVTLSCEQNLNHDAMYWYRQDPGQGLRLIYYSQIVNDFQKGDIAEGYSVSREKKESFPLTVTSAQKNPTAFYLCASSIVSGVDTQYFGPGTRLTVL.

This chain links TRBV18 with TRBJ2-3; a weak D match, TRBD2 (6 bases). Trimming left V 0 bases short and J 6 bases short, with 16 bases between. This CDR3 contains 16 residues. Germline CDR1 is KGHSH and CDR2 is LQKENI. The CDR3 region has the DNA TGTGCCAGCTCACCACCGAGTCGGGGGAGTATGGATACGCAGTATTTT. It codes for CASSPPSRGSMDTQYF.

V and J are TRBV7-9 and TRBJ1-2, with TRBD1 as a possible D gene (6 bases). The CDR3 runs 14 residues. V gave up 5 bases and J gave up 4 bases, with 14 bases separating them. Germline V gives CDR1 SEHNR, CDR2 FQNEAQ (reference sequence). DNA of the CDR3: TGTGCCAGCAGCCCCAACAGGGAAGGCTATGGCTACACCTTC. It codes for CASSPNREGYGYTF. The whole variable domain, filled in from reference TRBV7-9 and TRBJ1-2, reads DTGVSQNPRHKITKRGQNVTFRCDPISEHNRLYWYRQTLGQGPEFLTYFQNEAQLEKSRLLSDRFSAERPKGSFSTLEIQRTEQGDSAMYLCASSPNREGYGYTFGSGTRLTVV.

The chain carries TRBV5-1 and TRBJ2-7; 8 bases line up with TRBD2. The CDR3 runs 16 residues. V lost 3 bases and J lost 3; bases outside the gene matches: 11. The germline V gene has CDR1 SGHRS and CDR2 YFSETQ. CDR3 DNA sequence: TGCGCCAGCAGCTCATCGTTAGCGGGGTCTAACTACGAGCAGTACTTC. As protein: CASSSSLAGSNYEQYF.

The chain is built from TRBV19 and TRBJ2-5; D is undetermined. The germline V and J ends were trimmed by 4 bases and 1 base, with 13 bases remaining between them. This CDR3 region has 15 residues. Germline loops: CDR1 LNHDA, CDR2 SQIVND (reference sequence). CDR3 nucleotide sequence: TGTGCCAGTAGTACGGTGGCCGGAGTCCAAGAGACCCAGTACTTC. It translates to CASSTVAGVQETQYF.

As to this clone: Other DNA sequences in this specimen translate into the identical CDR3. The chain recombines TRBV2 with TRBJ2-3; D not certain. Trimming removed 2 bases from V and 2 bases from J, with 5 bases in between. Germline V gene sequence: CDR1 SNHLY, CDR2 FYNNEI. This CDR3 comprises 13 residues. CDR3 region: CASSEPSTDTQYF. For the CDR3, the DNA is TGTGCCAGCAGTGAACCCTCCACAGATACGCAGTATTTT.

This clone has only a few counts. The V gene is TRBV6-1, the J gene TRBJ2-1, with D unresolved. The CDR3 is 9 amino acids. Trimming took 2 bases from V and 15 from J, leaving 5 bases between them. The V gene's germline CDR1 is MNHNS and CDR2 SASEGT. The DNA for the CDR3 is TGTGCCAGCAGTGAAACGGGGTTCTTC. Its translation: CASSETGFF.